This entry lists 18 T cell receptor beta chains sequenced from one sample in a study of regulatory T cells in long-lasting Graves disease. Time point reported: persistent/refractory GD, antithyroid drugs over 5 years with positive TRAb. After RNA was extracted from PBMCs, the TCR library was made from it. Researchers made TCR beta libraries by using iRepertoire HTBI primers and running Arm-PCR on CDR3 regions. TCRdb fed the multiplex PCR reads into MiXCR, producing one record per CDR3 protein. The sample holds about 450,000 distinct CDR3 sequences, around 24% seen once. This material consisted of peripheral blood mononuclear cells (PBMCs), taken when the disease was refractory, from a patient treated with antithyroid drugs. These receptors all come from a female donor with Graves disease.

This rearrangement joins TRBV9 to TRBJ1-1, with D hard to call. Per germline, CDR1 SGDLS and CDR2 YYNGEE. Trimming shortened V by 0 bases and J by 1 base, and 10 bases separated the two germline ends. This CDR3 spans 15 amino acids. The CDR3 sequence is CASSVEAGWNTEAFF. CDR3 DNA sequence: TGTGCCAGCAGCGTAGAGGCAGGATGGAACACTGAAGCTTTCTTT.

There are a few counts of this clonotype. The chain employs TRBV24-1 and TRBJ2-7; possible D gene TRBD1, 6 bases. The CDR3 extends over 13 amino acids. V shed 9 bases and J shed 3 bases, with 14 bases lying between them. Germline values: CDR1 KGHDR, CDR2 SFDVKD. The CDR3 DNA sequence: TGTGCCACCGCCGACGGGGACAACTACGAGCAGTACTTC. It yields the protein CATADGDNYEQYF.

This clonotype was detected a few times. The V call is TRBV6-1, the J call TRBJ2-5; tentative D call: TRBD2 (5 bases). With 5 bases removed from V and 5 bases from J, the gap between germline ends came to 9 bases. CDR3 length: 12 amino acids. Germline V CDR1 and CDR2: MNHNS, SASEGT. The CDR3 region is CASSIGLETQYF. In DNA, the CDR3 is TGTGCCAGCAGTATAGGACTGGAGACCCAGTACTTC.

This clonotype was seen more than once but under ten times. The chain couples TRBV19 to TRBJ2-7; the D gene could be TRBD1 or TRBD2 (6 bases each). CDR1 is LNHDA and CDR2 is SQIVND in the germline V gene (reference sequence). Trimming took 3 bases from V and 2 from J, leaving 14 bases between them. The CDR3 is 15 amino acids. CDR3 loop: CASSIRGTGAYEQYF. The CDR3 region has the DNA TGTGCCAGTAGTATTAGGGGGACTGGAGCCTACGAGCAGTACTTC.

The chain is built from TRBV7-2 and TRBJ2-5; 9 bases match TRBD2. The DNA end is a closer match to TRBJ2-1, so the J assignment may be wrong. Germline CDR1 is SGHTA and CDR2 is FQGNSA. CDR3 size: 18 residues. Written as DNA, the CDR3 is TGTGCCAGCAGCTTAGGGGCTAATGGCGGGAGGGCCGGAAATGAGCAGTTCTTC. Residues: CASSLGANGGRAGNEQFF.

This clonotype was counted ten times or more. The CDR3 bases are TGTGCCAGCAGTTTATCTAGCGGGGCCTACGAGCAGTACTTC. Its translation is CASSLSSGAYEQYF. The rearrangement links TRBV28 to TRBJ2-7; TRBD2 agrees at 9 bases. CDR3 length equals 14 residues. Trimming removed 1 base from V and 2 bases from J; junction bases left unmatched: 0. The germline CDR1 and CDR2 sequences are MDHEN and SYDVKM.

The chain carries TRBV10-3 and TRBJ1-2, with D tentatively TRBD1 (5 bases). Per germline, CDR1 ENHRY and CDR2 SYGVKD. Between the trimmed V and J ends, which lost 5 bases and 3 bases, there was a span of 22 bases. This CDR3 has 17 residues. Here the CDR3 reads CAISSRDGRVFDYGYTF. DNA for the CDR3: TGTGCCATCAGTTCCCGGGACGGACGTGTTTTTGACTATGGCTACACCTTC.

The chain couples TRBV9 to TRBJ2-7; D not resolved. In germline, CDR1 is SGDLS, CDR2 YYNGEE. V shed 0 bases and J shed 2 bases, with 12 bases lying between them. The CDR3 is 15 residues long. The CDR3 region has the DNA TGTGCCAGCAGCGTAGGATGGGGATTCACCTACGAGCAGTACTTC. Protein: CASSVGWGFTYEQYF. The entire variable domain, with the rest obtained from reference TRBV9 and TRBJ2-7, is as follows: DSGVTQTPKHLITATGQRVTLRCSPRSGDLSVYWYQQSLDQGLQFLIQYYNGEERAKGNILERFSAQQFPDLHSELNLSSLELGDSALYFCASSVGWGFTYEQYFGPGTRLTVT.

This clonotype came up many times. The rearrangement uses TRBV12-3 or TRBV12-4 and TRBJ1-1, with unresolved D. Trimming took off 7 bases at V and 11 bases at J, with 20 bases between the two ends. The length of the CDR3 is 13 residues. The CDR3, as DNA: TGTGCCAGCACTGACGAGCCTATCCAGGCGGCTTTCTTT. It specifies CASTDEPIQAAFF.

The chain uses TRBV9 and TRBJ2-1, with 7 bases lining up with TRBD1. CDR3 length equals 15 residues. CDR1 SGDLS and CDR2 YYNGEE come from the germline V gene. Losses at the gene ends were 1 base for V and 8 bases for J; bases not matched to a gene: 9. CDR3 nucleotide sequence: TGTGCCAGCAGCGTATCCAGGGGGTCGATGGATGAGCAGTTCTTC. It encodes CASSVSRGSMDEQFF.

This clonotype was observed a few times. CDR3 coding DNA: TGTGCCAGTAGTAGACCGAGGGACGCCGCCATAGAGACCCAGTACTTC. Translating gives CASSRPRDAAIETQYF. The chain employs TRBV19 and TRBJ2-5, with D possibly being TRBD1 or TRBD2 (5 bases each). This CDR3 spans 16 amino acids. Per germline, CDR1 LNHDA and CDR2 SQIVND (reference sequence). Trimming removed 4 bases from V and 4 bases from J, with 19 bases in between.

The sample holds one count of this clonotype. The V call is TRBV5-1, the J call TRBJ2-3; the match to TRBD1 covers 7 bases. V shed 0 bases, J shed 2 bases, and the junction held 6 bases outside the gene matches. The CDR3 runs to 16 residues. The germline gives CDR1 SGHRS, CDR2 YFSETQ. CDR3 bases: TGCGCCAGCAGCTTGGAAGGGGGCCCGAACACAGATACGCAGTATTTT. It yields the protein CASSLEGGPNTDTQYF.

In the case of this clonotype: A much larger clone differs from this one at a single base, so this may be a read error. CDR3 nucleotide sequence: TGTGCCGGCAGTTTATGGGCTAGCGGGAGCCACGAGGGGACCCAGTACTTC. Protein product: CAGSLWASGSHEGTQYF. The chain couples TRBV27 to TRBJ2-5, with 10 bases aligning to TRBD2. CDR1 is MNHEY and CDR2 is SMNVEV in the germline V gene (reference sequence). There are 17 residues in the CDR3.

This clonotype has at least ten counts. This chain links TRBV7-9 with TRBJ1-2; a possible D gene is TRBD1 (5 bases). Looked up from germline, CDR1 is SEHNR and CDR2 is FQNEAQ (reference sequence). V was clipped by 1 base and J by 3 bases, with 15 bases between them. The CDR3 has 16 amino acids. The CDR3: CASSLGRGTEHYGYTF. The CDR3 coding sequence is TGTGCCAGCAGCTTAGGCCGTGGGACGGAACACTATGGCTACACCTTC.

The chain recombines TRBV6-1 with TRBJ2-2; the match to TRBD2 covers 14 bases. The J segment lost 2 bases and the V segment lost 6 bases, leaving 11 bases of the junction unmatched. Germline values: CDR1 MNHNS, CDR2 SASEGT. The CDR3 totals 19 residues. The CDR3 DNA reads TGTGCCAGCAGCTGGGCTGGGGGACTAGCGGGAGAAAACACCGGGGAGCTGTTTTTT. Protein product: CASSWAGGLAGENTGELFF.

The CDR3 loop is CSVEMEGLAPYEQYF. The CDR3 coding sequence is TGCAGCGTCGAAATGGAAGGACTAGCGCCCTACGAGCAGTACTTC. V is TRBV29-1 and J is TRBJ2-7; the match to TRBD2 covers 9 bases. Trimming took 6 bases from V and 2 from J; bases not matched to a gene: 11. The CDR3 length is 15 residues. The germline CDR1 and CDR2 sequences are SQVTM and ANQGSEA.

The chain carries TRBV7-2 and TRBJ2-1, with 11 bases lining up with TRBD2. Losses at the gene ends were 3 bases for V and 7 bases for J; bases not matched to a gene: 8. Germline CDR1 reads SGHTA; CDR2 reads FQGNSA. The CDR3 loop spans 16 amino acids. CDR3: CASSFLGLAGGNEQFF. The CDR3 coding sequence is TGTGCCAGCAGCTTTCTAGGCCTAGCGGGAGGTAATGAGCAGTTCTTC.

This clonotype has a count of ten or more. Here the CDR3 DNA reads TGTGCCAGCAGTTTATGGGCTAGCGGGAGCCACGAGGGGACCCAGTACTTC. Protein sequence: CASSLWASGSHEGTQYF. The chain joins TRBV27 to TRBJ2-5; 10 bases are a match to TRBD2. The CDR3 contains 17 residues. Germline-derived CDR1 and CDR2 are MNHEY and SMNVEV (reference sequence). With V trimmed by 1 base and J by 7 bases, 12 bases remained unmatched.